This T cell receptor (beta chain) emerged from a study of blood T cell repertoires in COVID-19. Libraries were prepared by immunoSEQ multiplex PCR; TCRdb keeps only in-frame clonotypes and omits some of them. The sample consists of about 18,000 clones, around 89% of them appearing once. Germline lookup yields CDR1 MGHRA and CDR2 YSYEKL. CDR3 size: 15 residues. Deletions cut 1 base from V and 3 bases from J, with 11 bases between. Participant-given clinical history determined each cohort assignment. Two negative PCRs, clearance, or symptom resolution had been documented for recovered Cohort 3 donors. The sequenced sample consisted of PBMCs or T cells enriched from blood (not recorded which). This rearrangement joins TRBV4-1 to TRBJ2-3, with D tentatively TRBD1 (6 bases). The sequence derives from a woman aged 25 to 39 who had recovered from COVID-19. The CDR3 DNA reads TGCGCCAGCAGCCAAGGCTTCCAGGGGACAGATACGCAGTATTTT. Protein sequence: CASSQGFQGTDTQYF.